These 9 T cell receptor beta chains were all obtained from the same sample, sequenced in a study of early T cells in non-severe SARS-CoV-2 infection. TCRdb reprocessed the 5' RACE reads via MiXCR and lists one record per CDR3 protein. The sample records under 85,000 distinct CDR3 sequences, 9.5% to 15% being singletons. The material sequenced was whole blood. These receptors came from an adult who was a healthcare worker with PCR-confirmed SARS-CoV-2 infection or an uninfected control (not recorded which).

This clonotype showed up many times. CDR3 nucleotides: TGTGCCAGTAGTATAGATTTTAGCGCTACTAGCACAGATACGCAGTATTTT. It codes for CASSIDFSATSTDTQYF. The chain carries TRBV19 and TRBJ2-3; tentative D call: TRBD2 (5 bases). Looked up from germline, CDR1 is LNHDA and CDR2 is SQIVND (reference sequence). Trimming shortened V by 0 bases and J by 0 bases, and 13 bases separated the two germline ends. The CDR3 is 17 residues long.

In this sample, this clonotype turned up many times. V is TRBV6-5 and J is TRBJ1-3; possible D gene TRBD1, 5 bases. CDR1 is MNHEY, CDR2 SVGAGI, per germline. The CDR3 contains 13 residues. The V end lost 5 bases, the J end lost 4 bases, and 9 bases lay between the germline ends. Here the CDR3 reads CASSTPGGNTIYF. The CDR3 DNA is TGTGCCAGCAGTACCCCAGGGGGAAACACCATATATTTT.

V usage is TRBV7-2 and J usage is TRBJ2-7; D is tentatively TRBD1 or TRBD2 (5 bases each). The CDR3 has 16 amino acids. CDR1 and CDR2 (germline): SGHTA, FQGNSA. Trimming took 5 bases from V and 6 from J, leaving 23 bases between them. The CDR3 sequence: CASSNAGTLIRGEQYF. CDR3 in DNA: TGTGCCAGCAGCAACGCCGGGACCCTCATTCGGGGCGAGCAGTACTTC. Supplemented by reference TRBV7-2 and TRBJ2-7, the full variable domain reads GAGVSQSPSNKVTEKGKDVELRCDPISGHTALYWYRQSLGQGLEFLIYFQGNSAPDKSGLPSDRFSAERTGGSVSTLTIQRTQQEDSAVYLCASSNAGTLIRGEQYFGPGTRLTVT.

This chain joins TRBV29-1 and TRBJ2-1; D is perhaps TRBD1 (6 bases). Germline CDR1 and CDR2: SQVTM and ANQGSEA. V lost 3 bases and J 4 bases, leaving 10 bases between the germline ends. The CDR3 is made up of 13 amino acids. The CDR3 DNA sequence: TGCAGCGTTGAGGGGGCTCCTTACAATGAGCAGTTCTTC. Encoded protein: CSVEGAPYNEQFF.

This clonotype appeared many times. The chain couples TRBV11-2 to TRBJ2-7; 13 nucleotides line up with TRBD2. CDR3 length: 19 residues. Germline-derived CDR1 and CDR2 are SGHAT and FQNNGV. V shed 2 bases, J shed 2 bases, and the junction held 12 bases outside the gene matches. The CDR3 bases are TGTGCCAGCAGCTTACGGGGGACTAGCGGGATGTCGCGGGCCTACGAGCAGTACTTC. Translation: CASSLRGTSGMSRAYEQYF. The complete variable domain, with remaining parts taken from reference TRBV11-2 and TRBJ2-7, reads EAGVAQSPRYKIIEKRQSVAFWCNPISGHATLYWYQQILGQGPKLLIQFQNNGVVDDSQLPKDRFSAERLKGVDSTLKIQPAKLEDSAVYLCASSLRGTSGMSRAYEQYFGPGTRLTVT.

At least ten counts were recorded for this clonotype. The chain joins TRBV24-1 to TRBJ2-5; 8 nucleotides align to TRBD1. Germline CDR1 reads KGHDR; CDR2 reads SFDVKD. The CDR3 extends over 16 amino acids. With 3 bases clipped from V and 2 bases from J, the junction kept 7 bases outside the gene matches. CDR3 coding DNA: TGTGCCACCAGTGATACAACAGGGGGTAGGCAAGAGACCCAGTACTTC. Translation: CATSDTTGGRQETQYF.

This clonotype appeared a few times. The rearrangement uses TRBV7-9 and TRBJ2-1, with D possibly matching TRBD1 (6 bases). The ends were cut back, 4 bases at V and 8 bases at J, with 15 bases in the middle. CDR3 length equals 14 residues. Germline loops: CDR1 SEHNR, CDR2 FQNEAQ (reference sequence). In nucleotides, the CDR3 is TGTGCCAGCAGCTCCTCCGGGACATTAGATGAGCAGTTCTTC. This sequence encodes CASSSSGTLDEQFF.

The genes are TRBV28 and TRBJ2-2, with 11 bases that match TRBD2. This CDR3 is built from 16 residues. V was clipped by 5 bases and J by 6 bases; unmatched bases: 8. Per the germline V gene, CDR1 is MDHEN and CDR2 is SYDVKM. The CDR3 sequence is CASSPIAGGPAGELFF. The CDR3 DNA sequence: TGTGCCAGCAGTCCCATAGCGGGAGGGCCGGCCGGGGAGCTGTTTTTT.

This clonotype was detected only a few times. This chain links TRBV3-1 with TRBJ2-1; TRBD2 matches 8 bases. This CDR3 has 18 residues. With V trimmed by 0 bases and J by 5 bases, 12 bases remained unmatched. Germline CDR1 and CDR2: LGHDT and YNNKEL (reference sequence). CDR3: CASSQDHYGLARNNEQFF. The CDR3, as DNA: TGTGCCAGCAGCCAAGACCACTACGGACTAGCCCGAAACAATGAGCAGTTCTTC.